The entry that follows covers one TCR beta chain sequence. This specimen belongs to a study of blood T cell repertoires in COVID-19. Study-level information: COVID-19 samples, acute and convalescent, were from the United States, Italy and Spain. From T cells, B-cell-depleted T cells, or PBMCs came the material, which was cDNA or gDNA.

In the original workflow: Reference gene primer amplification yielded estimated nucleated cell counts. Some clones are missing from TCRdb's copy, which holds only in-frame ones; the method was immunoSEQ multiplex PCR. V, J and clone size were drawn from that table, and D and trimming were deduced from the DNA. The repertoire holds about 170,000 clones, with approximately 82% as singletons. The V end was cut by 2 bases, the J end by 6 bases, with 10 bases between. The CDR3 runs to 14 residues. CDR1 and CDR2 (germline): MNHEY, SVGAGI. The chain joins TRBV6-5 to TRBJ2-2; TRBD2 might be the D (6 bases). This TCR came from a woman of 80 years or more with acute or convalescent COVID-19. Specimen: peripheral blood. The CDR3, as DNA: TGTGCCAGCAGTTACAAAGCGGGCGCCGGGGAGCTGTTTTTT. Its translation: CASSYKAGAGELFF.